Below, one TCR beta chain is given with its context. Its antigen is not identified. TCRdb passed the RT-PCR reads through MiXCR, listing each CDR3 protein once. The sample has about 570,000 distinct CDR3 sequences, about 10% seen once; the top ten hold about 11%. The data were taken from a study of response to subunit inactivated influenza vaccine. General study points: Few additional T cells are recruited per seasonal influenza vaccination, authors suggested.

The CDR3 sequence is 14 residues long. The V gene's germline CDR1 is LGHNA and CDR2 YNFKEQ. The V end was cut by 0 bases, the J end by 2 bases, with 5 bases between. The data were also submitted as part of a second study, on T cells expressing NK-cell markers. That study reports: Synthesis of TCR beta cDNA relied on 5'RACE template switching carrying UMIs. Leadership of the CD3+CD56-NKG2C+ fraction also belonged to these clonotypes in several donors.

V and J are TRBV4-2 and TRBJ1-3, with no clear D. Sequences were derived from PBMCs from blood, sampled on the day of vaccination. The source is a man in his fifties who received an inactivated influenza vaccine. CDR3 DNA sequence: TGTGCCAGCAGCCAAGATTTCCCTGGAAACACCATATATTTT. Its protein is CASSQDFPGNTIYF.